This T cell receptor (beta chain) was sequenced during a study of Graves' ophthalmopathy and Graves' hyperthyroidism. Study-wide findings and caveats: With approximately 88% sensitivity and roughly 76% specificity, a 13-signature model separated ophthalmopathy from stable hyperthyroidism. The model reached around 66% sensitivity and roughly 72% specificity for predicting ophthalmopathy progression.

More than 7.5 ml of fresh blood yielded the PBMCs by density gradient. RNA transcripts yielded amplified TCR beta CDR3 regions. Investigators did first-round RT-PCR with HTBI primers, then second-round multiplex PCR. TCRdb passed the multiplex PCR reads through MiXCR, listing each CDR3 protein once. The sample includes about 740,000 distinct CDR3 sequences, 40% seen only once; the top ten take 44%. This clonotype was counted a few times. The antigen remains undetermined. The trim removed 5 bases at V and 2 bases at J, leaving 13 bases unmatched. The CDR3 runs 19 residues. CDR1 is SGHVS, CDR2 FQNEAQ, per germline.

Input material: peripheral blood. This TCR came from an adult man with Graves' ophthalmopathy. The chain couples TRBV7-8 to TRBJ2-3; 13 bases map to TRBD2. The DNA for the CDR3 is TGTGCCAGCAGCCCACCCCGGACTAGCGGGAGACAATACACAGATACGCAGTATTTT. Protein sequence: CASSPPRTSGRQYTDTQYF.